This T cell receptor beta chain emerged from a study of T cell repertoires in cytomegalovirus infection. Remarks on this clonotype: The antigen is not known.

TCRdb reprocessed the reads via MiXCR and lists one record per CDR3 protein. The sample includes 450,000 to 600,000 distinct CDR3 sequences, around 35% of them seen just once. Germline CDR1 reads SQVTM; CDR2 reads ANQGSEA. V shed 7 bases and J shed 7 bases, with 22 bases lying between them. The CDR3 is made up of 14 amino acids. Study results and caveats: Cumulated frequencies of public TCR beta families served to identify carriers of CMV plus the relevant HLA.

This sequence originates from a human donor in good health (CMV status not recorded). Some clones in this sample may be carry-over from other donors' samples. This chain uses TRBV29-1 with TRBJ1-2; perhaps TRBD1 as D (5 bases). Specimen: cultured PBMCs, collected from culture after CMV antigen stimulation. CDR3 in amino acids: CSARHGGDRGGYTF. The CDR3 DNA reads as TGCAGCGCCCGACACGGAGGGGATCGGGGTGGCTACACCTTC. The full variable domain, with the rest looked up from reference TRBV29-1 and TRBJ1-2, is SAVISQKPSRDICQRGTSLTIQCQVDSQVTMMFWYRQQPGQSLTLIATANQGSEATYESGFVIDKFPISRPNLTFSTLTVSNMSPEDSSIYLCSARHGGDRGGYTFGSGTRLTVV.